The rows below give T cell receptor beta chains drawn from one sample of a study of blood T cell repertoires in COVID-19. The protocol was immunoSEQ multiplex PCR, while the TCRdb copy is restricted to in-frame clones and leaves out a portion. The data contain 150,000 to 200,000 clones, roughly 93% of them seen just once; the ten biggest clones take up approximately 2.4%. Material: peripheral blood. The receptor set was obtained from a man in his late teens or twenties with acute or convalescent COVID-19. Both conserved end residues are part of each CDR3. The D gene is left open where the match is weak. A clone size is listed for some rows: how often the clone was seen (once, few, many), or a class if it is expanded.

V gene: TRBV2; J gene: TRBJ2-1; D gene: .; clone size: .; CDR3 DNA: TGTGCCAGCAGTTCCACAGGGCCGACCTACAATGAGCAGTTCTTC; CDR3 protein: CASSSTGPTYNEQFF
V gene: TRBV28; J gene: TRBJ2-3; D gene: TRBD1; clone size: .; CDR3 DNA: TGTGCCAGCAGTCCGACCGGGACAGGAGGCACAGATACGCAGTATTTT; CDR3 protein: CASSPTGTGGTDTQYF
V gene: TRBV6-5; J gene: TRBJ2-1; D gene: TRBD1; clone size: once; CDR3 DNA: TGTGCCAGCAGCCGACAGGGGCTTTCCTACAATGAGCAGTTCTTC; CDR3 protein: CASSRQGLSYNEQFF
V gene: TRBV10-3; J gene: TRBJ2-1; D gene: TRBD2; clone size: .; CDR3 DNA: TGTGCCATCGGGCCGGGGGGGGCCAGCAATGAGCAGTTCTTC; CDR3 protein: CAIGPGGASNEQFF
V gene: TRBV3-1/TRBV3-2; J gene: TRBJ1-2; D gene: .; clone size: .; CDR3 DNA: TGTGCCAGCAGCCAAGACAGTTCAGGGCTTGGCTACACCTTC; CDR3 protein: CASSQDSSGLGYTF
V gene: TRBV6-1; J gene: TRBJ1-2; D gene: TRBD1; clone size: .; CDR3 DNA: TGTGCCAGCAGTGAAACGGAAACACAGGGGTCGGTCTATGGCTACACCTTC; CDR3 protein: CASSETETQGSVYGYTF
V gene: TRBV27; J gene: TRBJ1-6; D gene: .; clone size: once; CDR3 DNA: TGTGCCAGCAGTTTCGGCGGCGACCGGTCACCCCTCCACTTT; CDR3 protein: CASSFGGDRSPLHF
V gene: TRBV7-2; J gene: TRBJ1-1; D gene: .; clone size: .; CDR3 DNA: TGTGCCAGTCGTATCGAACCAATTGAGTCGAACACTGAAGCTTTCTTT; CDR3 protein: CASRIEPIESNTEAFF
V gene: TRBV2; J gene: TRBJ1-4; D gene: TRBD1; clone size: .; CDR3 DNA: TGTGCCAGCAGTGTATGGAGGGACAGGTCTTGGATTTTT; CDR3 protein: CASSVWRDRSWIF
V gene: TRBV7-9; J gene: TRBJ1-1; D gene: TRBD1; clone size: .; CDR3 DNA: TGTGCCAGCAGCCAGCCCGGGACAGTCGAAGCTTTCTTT; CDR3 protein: CASSQPGTVEAFF
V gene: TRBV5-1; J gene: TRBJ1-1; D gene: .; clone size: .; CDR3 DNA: TGCGCCAGCAGTTATCCAGGGGCCCAAGGTGCCCAAGCTTTCTTT; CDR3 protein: CASSYPGAQGAQAFF
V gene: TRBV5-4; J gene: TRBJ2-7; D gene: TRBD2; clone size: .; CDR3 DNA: TGTGCCAGCAGCCCCCACCTAGCGGGAGACCCCTACGAGCAGTACTTC; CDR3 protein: CASSPHLAGDPYEQYF
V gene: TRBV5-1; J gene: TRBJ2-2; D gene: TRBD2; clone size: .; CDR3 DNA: TGCGCCAGCAGCGCCCGAGAGCGGGAGGGCACCGGGGAGCTGTTTTTT; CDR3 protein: CASSAREREGTGELFF
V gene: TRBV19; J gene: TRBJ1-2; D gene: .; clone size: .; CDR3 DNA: TGTGCCAGTGCCCGGGACAAGGGAGGCTACACCTTC; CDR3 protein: CASARDKGGYTF
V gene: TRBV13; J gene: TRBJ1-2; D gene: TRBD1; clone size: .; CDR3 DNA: TGTGCCAGCAGCTTACTTAGGACAGGACCAGAGAGCTATGGCTACACCTTC; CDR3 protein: CASSLLRTGPESYGYTF
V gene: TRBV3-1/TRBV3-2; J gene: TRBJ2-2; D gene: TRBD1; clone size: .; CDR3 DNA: TGTGCCAGCAGCCAAGGAGGTTGGGGACAGGGGACCGGGGAGCTGTTTTTT; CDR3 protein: CASSQGGWGQGTGELFF
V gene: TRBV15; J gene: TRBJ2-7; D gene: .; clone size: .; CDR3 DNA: TGTGCCACCAGCAGCAGGAACATCCTCAACGAGCAGTACTTC; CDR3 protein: CATSSRNILNEQYF
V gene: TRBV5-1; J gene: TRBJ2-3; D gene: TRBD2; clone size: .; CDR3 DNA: TGCGCCAGCAGCTTGGGTCTAGCGGGAGTGGATACGCAGTATTTT; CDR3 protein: CASSLGLAGVDTQYF
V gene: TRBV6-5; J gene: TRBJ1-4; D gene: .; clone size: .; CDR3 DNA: TGTGCCAGCAGACGAGGCCCGTTCATTGAGGAAAAACTGTTTTTT; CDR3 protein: CASRRGPFIEEKLFF
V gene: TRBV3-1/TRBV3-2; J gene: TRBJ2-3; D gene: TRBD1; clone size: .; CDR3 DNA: TGTGCCAGCAGCGATTCGGACAGGACAGATACGCAGTATTTT; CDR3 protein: CASSDSDRTDTQYF
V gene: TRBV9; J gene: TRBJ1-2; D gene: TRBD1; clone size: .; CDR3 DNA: TGTGCCAGCAGCGCCGGGACAGGGGTCTATGGCTACACCTTC; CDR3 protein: CASSAGTGVYGYTF
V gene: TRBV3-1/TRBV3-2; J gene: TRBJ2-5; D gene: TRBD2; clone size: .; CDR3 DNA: TGTGCCAGCAGCCAAGATTTACTAGCGGGAGTGGGATACCCAGAGACCCAGTACTTC; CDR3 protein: CASSQDLLAGVGYPETQYF
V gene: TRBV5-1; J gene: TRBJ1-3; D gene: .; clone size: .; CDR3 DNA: TGCGCCAGCAGCTTGGATGTGAATGGAGGGGTTGGAAACACCATATATTTT; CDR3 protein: CASSLDVNGGVGNTIYF
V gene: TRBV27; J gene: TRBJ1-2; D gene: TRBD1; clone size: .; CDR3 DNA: TGTGCCAGCAGATGGACAGGGGGCGCCTATGGCTACACCTTC; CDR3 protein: CASRWTGGAYGYTF
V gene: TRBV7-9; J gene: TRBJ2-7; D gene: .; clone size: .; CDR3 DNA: TGTGCCAGCAGCTTCGGTCCGGGTATCACCTACGAGCAGTACTTC; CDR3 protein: CASSFGPGITYEQYF
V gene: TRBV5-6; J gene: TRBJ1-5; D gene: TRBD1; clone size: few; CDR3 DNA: TGTGCCAGCAGCTTGAGGACAGGGGGCAGTCAGCCCCAGCATTTT; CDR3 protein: CASSLRTGGSQPQHF
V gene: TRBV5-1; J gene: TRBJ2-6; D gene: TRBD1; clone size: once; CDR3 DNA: TGCGCCAGCAGCTCAGGACAGGGGCGATTTTCCGGGGCCAACGTCCTGACTTTC; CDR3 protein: CASSSGQGRFSGANVLTF
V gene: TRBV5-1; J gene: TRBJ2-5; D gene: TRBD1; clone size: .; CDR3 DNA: TGCGCCAGCAGCTTGGTGGGGCAGGGGGCGAGGGAGACCCAGTACTTC; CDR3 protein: CASSLVGQGARETQYF
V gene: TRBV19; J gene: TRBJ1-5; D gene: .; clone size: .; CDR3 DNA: TGTGCCAGTAGTATAGACAGGGGCAATCAGCCCCAGCATTTT; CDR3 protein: CASSIDRGNQPQHF
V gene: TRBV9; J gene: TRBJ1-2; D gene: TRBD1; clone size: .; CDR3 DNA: TGTGCCAGCAGCGCGGGGGACAGGGGGAACTATGGCTACACCTTC; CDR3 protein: CASSAGDRGNYGYTF
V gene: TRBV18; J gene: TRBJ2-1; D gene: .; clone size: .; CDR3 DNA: TGTGCCAGCTCGCAGTACAGGGAAGCCGCCTCCTACAATGAGCAGTTCTTC; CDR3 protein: CASSQYREAASYNEQFF
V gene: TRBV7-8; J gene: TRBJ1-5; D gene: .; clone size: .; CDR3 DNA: TGTGCCAGCAGCTCGGAAGGGGCCGCCAATCAGCCCCAGCATTTT; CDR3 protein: CASSSEGAANQPQHF
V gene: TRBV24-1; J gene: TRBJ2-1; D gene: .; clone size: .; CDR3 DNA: TGTGCCACCCAAAGGAAACAGGGATCCTACTACAATGAGCAGTTCTTC; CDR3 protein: CATQRKQGSYYNEQFF
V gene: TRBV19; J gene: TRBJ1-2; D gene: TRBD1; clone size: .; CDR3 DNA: TGTGCCAGTAGTATAGGCTCGTCGGGACAGGGGGGATATGGCTACACCTTC; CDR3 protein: CASSIGSSGQGGYGYTF
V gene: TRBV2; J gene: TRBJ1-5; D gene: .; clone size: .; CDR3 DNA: TGTGCCAGCTCTAGAAACAATCAGCCCCAGCATTTT; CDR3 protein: CASSRNNQPQHF
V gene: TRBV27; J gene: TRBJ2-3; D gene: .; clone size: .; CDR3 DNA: TGTGCCAGCAGTCACAGGAGGGTGGAGAACACAGATACGCAGTATTTT; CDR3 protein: CASSHRRVENTDTQYF